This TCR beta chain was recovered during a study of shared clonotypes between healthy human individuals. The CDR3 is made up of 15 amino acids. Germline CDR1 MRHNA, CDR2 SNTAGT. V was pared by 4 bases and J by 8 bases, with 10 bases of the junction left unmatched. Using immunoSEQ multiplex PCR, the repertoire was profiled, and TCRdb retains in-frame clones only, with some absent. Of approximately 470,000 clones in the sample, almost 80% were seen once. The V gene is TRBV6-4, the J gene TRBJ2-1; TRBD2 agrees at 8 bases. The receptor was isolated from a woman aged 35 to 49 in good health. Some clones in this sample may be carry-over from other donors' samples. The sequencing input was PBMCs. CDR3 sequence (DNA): TGTGCCAGCAGTGTGCTAGCGGGTAGAGTCGATGAGCAGTTCTTC. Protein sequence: CASSVLAGRVDEQFF.